This record concerns one TCR beta chain sequence. MiXCR was run by TCRdb on the RT-PCR reads, yielding one entry per CDR3 protein. This sample has 550,000 to 750,000 distinct CDR3 sequences; approximately 15% occur once, and the top ten carry just over 3.5%. The V gene's germline CDR1 is DFQATT and CDR2 SNEGSKA (reference sequence). With V trimmed by 4 bases and J by 8 bases, 8 bases remained unmatched. The CDR3 has 14 amino acids. The origin of this receptor is a female donor in good health, serving as a healthy control. The chain couples TRBV20-1 to TRBJ2-1, with 10 bases that match TRBD1. Material: memory CD4+ T cells from blood. DNA of the CDR3: TGCAGTGCTACCGGGACAGGGGCCGGCGATGAGCAGTTCTTC. This sequence encodes CSATGTGAGDEQFF.